Listed below are T cell receptor beta chains from one sample, sequenced in a study of cytomegalovirus exposure and HLA in healthy donors. Clones were read by immunoSEQ multiplex PCR, and TCRdb kept only the in-frame ones, dropping some. This sample contains 150,000 to 200,000 clones. Specimen: PBMCs. These receptor sequences come from a woman in her sixties or seventies in good health and CMV-seronegative. The CDR3 runs from the conserved cysteine through the conserved F or W. D genes are given only for firm matches.

TRBJ1-3	-	TRBV19	TGTGCCAGTAGTATAGATCATCTGGGGGGACCCCCTGGAAACACCATATATTTT	CASSIDHLGGPPGNTIYF
TRBJ1-2	TRBD1	TRBV5-4	TGTGCCAGCAGCGTAAGGACAGGGGGGCAAGGTGGCTACACCTTC	CASSVRTGGQGGYTF
TRBJ1-1	-	TRBV5-1	TGCGCCAGCAGCTTTTCCGGGACATTGAACACTGAAGCTTTCTTT	CASSFSGTLNTEAFF
TRBJ2-7	TRBD2	TRBV11-2	TGTGCCAGCAGCTTAGGGGGGGGTGTCTACTACGAGCAGTACTTC	CASSLGGGVYYEQYF
TRBJ2-7	TRBD2	TRBV10-3	TGTGCCATCAGCGCCCCGGGACTAGCGGGAGACGAGCAGTACTTC	CAISAPGLAGDEQYF
TRBJ1-2	TRBD1	TRBV4-1	TGCGCCAGCAGCCAACTAAAAGGAGGACAGGGGGGCTATGGCTACACCTTC	CASSQLKGGQGGYGYTF
TRBJ2-2	TRBD1	TRBV28	TGTGCCAGCAGCCCCGGGACAGCGAACACCGGGGAGCTGTTTTTT	CASSPGTANTGELFF
TRBJ2-1	TRBD2	TRBV5-1	TGCGCCAGCAGCTTGGCAGGTAGCGGGGATGAGCAGTTCTTC	CASSLAGSGDEQFF
TRBJ2-1	-	TRBV18	TGTGCCAGCTCACCACAGAGGGCGGGCAATGAGCAGTTCTTC	CASSPQRAGNEQFF
TRBJ2-5	TRBD1	TRBV9	TGTGCCAGCAGCGCCTTTGGGACAGGGGGAGAGACCCAGTACTTC	CASSAFGTGGETQYF
TRBJ1-4	-	TRBV18	TGTGCCAGCTCATCAGATATCGGGGGGAGCGGTTATGAAAAACTGTTTTTT	CASSSDIGGSGYEKLFF
TRBJ1-1	-	TRBV7-3	TGTGCCAGCAGCTTAATCGGACAGAACACTGAAGCTTTCTTT	CASSLIGQNTEAFF
TRBJ2-7	-	TRBV5-4	TGTGCCAGCAGCTTGAATAACTACGAGCAGTACTTC	CASSLNNYEQYF
TRBJ1-5	-	TRBV7-8	TGTGCTCTAGGAGCGGGGAATCAGCCCCAGCATTTT	CALGAGNQPQHF
TRBJ1-1	-	TRBV18	TGTGCCAGCTCACTATCGACGGGGAACATTCAAGCTTTCTTT	CASSLSTGNIQAFF
TRBJ2-1	-	TRBV29-1	TGCAGCGTTGAAGGGGGGGCCTACAATGAGCAGTTCTTC	CSVEGGAYNEQFF
TRBJ2-3	-	TRBV6-5	TGTGCCACCGGAGGCCGTGGAGGCACAGATACGCAGTATTTT	CATGGRGGTDTQYF
TRBJ2-7	TRBD2	TRBV30	TGTGCCTGGAGTCTCAGGGGGAAGACTAGCGGTTACGAGCAGTACTTC	CAWSLRGKTSGYEQYF
TRBJ1-2	-	TRBV30	TGTGCCTGGACCAAGGGCAGGGACTATGGCTACACCTTC	CAWTKGRDYGYTF
TRBJ2-1	-	TRBV6-1	TGTGCCAGCACCGAAGCCCTATCCAACTACAATGAGCAGTTCTTC	CASTEALSNYNEQFF
TRBJ1-2	TRBD1	TRBV5-1	TGCGCCAGCAGCTTGACAGGGGATAACTATGGCTACACCTTC	CASSLTGDNYGYTF
TRBJ2-3	TRBD2	TRBV29-1	TGCAGCGTTGTACTAGCGGGGGCCACAGATACGCAGTATTTT	CSVVLAGATDTQYF
TRBJ1-6	-	TRBV10-3	TGTGCCATTCATTTTTCGGACAGATCCACCAATTCACCCCTCCACTTT	CAIHFSDRSTNSPLHF
TRBJ1-1	-	TRBV7-9	TGTGCCGGCAGCTTAGTTCAGAACACTGAAGCTTTCTTT	CAGSLVQNTEAFF
TRBJ2-3	TRBD1	TRBV18	TGTGCCAGCTCACCATTCGGGACAGGGCTAGATACGCAGTATTTT	CASSPFGTGLDTQYF
TRBJ1-2	TRBD1	TRBV5-5	TGTGCCAGCAGCTTGGATTGGACAGGGGTCCGGGGCTACACCTTC	CASSLDWTGVRGYTF
TRBJ2-2	-	TRBV5-4	TGTGCCAGCAGCTTCAATAGCGGTAGGGACCGGGAGCTGTTTTTT	CASSFNSGRDRELFF
TRBJ1-3	-	TRBV7-7	TGTGCCAGCAGCCCCGGGCGGCAGGCGGGGGGAAACACCATATATTTT	CASSPGRQAGGNTIYF
TRBJ1-1	-	TRBV11-2	TGTGCCAGCAGCCTGACGCTTACAGTTGAAGCTTTCTTT	CASSLTLTVEAFF
TRBJ1-1	-	TRBV11-3	TGTGCCAGCAGACCTGGACAGATGAACACTGAAGCTTTCTTT	CASRPGQMNTEAFF
TRBJ1-1	-	TRBV27	TGTGCCAGCAGTCCCAGGTGGAGGGACACTGAAGCTTTCTTT	CASSPRWRDTEAFF
TRBJ2-7	TRBD2	TRBV5-4	TGTGCCAGCAGCTGGTCGGGACTAGCAGCCGAGCAGTACTTC	CASSWSGLAAEQYF
TRBJ1-4	-	TRBV29-1	TGCAGCGTTCCCGGATACGGAGGGGAAAAACTGTTTTTT	CSVPGYGGEKLFF
TRBJ1-2	TRBD1	TRBV18	TGTGCCAGCTCACCTTTGGGGACAGGGGGAGACTATGGCTACACCTTC	CASSPLGTGGDYGYTF
TRBJ2-5	TRBD2	TRBV9	TGTGCCAGCAGCGCGCTAGGGAGGGCAGTCCTAGGAGAGACCCAGTACTTC	CASSALGRAVLGETQYF
TRBJ2-1	TRBD2	TRBV7-3	TGTGCCAGCAGCTTAAACTCCCTCCGGACTAGCGGGATCAATGAGCAGTTCTTC	CASSLNSLRTSGINEQFF
TRBJ2-1	-	TRBV15	TGTGCCACCAGTAGCGGAATAATCTCCTACAATGAGCAGTTCTTC	CATSSGIISYNEQFF
TRBJ2-1	TRBD2	TRBV5-1	TGCGCCAGCAGCCCGGGACTAGCGGAATACAATGAGCAGTTCTTC	CASSPGLAEYNEQFF
TRBJ2-7	TRBD1	TRBV27	TGTGCCAGCAGTTTATCGCGGACGGTGGACAGGGGAGGGAGCGAGCAGTACTTC	CASSLSRTVDRGGSEQYF
TRBJ1-1	-	TRBV5-1	TGCGCCAGCAGCTTGGATCCGGGAGACTTGAACACTGAAGCTTTCTTT	CASSLDPGDLNTEAFF
TRBJ1-2	-	TRBV20-1	TGCAGTGCTACCGGGAACTATGGCTACACCTTC	CSATGNYGYTF
TRBJ2-3	-	TRBV7-8	TGTGCCAGCAGCTTAGGGCTAGACGCAGATACGCAGTATTTT	CASSLGLDADTQYF
TRBJ2-5	TRBD2	TRBV6-1	TGTGCCAGCAGTGGAAGGTGGGGGACTAGCTTAGGAGAGACCCAGTACTTC	CASSGRWGTSLGETQYF
TRBJ2-3	-	TRBV7-8	TGTGCCAGCAGCTTTGGCCTGGGGGGGGCTGGGGATACGCAGTATTTT	CASSFGLGGAGDTQYF
TRBJ2-7	TRBD1	TRBV19	TGTGCCAGTAGTATACGGACAGGGCACTACGAGCAGTACTTC	CASSIRTGHYEQYF
TRBJ1-1	-	TRBV10-3	TGTGCCATCAGTGAGTCGACTCTTGAAGCTTTCTTT	CAISESTLEAFF
TRBJ1-6	-	TRBV20-1	TGCAGTGCTGAGAGTAATTCACCCCTCCACTTT	CSAESNSPLHF
TRBJ2-5	-	TRBV5-1	TGCGCCAGCAGCCTACAGGGTCAAGAGACCCAGTACTTC	CASSLQGQETQYF
TRBJ2-7	-	TRBV18	TGTGCCAGCTCACCCCAGGGTATCTCCTACGAGCAGTACTTC	CASSPQGISYEQYF
TRBJ2-1	TRBD2	TRBV7-9	TGTGCCAGCAGCTTAAGACTAGCGGGGGGGAGTGAGCAGTTCTTC	CASSLRLAGGSEQFF
TRBJ1-4	-	TRBV19	TGTGCCAGTATGCCCAGGTCGGTGAACCCAACTAATGAAAAACTGTTTTTT	CASMPRSVNPTNEKLFF
TRBJ1-6	TRBD1	TRBV5-5	TGTGCCAGCAGCTTAAGGGACAGGCCCAGCTCCTATAATTCACCCCTCCACTTT	CASSLRDRPSSYNSPLHF
TRBJ2-7	-	TRBV5-1	TGCGCCAGCAGCTTGTCAGGGGGGAATTACGAGCAGTACTTC	CASSLSGGNYEQYF